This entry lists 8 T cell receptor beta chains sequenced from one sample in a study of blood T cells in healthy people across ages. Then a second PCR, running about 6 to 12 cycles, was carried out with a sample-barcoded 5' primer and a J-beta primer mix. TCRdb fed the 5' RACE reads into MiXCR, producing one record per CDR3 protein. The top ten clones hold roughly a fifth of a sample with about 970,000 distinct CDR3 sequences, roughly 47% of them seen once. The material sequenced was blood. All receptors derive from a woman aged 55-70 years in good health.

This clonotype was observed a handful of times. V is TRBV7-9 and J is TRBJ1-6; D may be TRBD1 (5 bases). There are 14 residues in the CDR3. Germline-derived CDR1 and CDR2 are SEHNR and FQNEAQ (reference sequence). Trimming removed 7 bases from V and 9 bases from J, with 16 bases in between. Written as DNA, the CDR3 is TGTGCCAGCACCGTGGGGGAGAGAGCTTCACCCCTCCACTTT. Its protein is CASTVGERASPLHF.

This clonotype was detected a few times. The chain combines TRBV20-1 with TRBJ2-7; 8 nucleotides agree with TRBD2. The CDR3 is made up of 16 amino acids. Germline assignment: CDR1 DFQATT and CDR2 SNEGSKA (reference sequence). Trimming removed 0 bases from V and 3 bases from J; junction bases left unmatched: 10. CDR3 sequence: CSARDLSGGPGYEQYF. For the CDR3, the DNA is TGCAGTGCTAGAGATCTTTCGGGAGGGCCAGGCTACGAGCAGTACTTC.

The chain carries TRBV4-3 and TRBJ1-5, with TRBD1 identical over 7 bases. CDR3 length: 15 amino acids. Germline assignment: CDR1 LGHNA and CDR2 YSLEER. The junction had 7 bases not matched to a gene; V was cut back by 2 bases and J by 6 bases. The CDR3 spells CASSQYTGVGQPQHF. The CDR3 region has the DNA TGCGCCAGCAGCCAATATACAGGGGTTGGTCAGCCCCAGCATTTT.

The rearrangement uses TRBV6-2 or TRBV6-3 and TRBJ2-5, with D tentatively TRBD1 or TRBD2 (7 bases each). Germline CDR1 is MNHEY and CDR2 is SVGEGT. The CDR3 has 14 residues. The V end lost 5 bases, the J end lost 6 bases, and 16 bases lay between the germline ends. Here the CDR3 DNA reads TGTGCCAGCAGTCCCCGCCAGGGGGGGAAGACCCAGTACTTC. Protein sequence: CASSPRQGGKTQYF.

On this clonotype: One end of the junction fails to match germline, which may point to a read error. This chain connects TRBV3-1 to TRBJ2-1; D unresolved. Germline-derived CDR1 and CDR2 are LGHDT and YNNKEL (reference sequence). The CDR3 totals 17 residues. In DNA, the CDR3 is TGTGCCAGCAGCCAAAGGGTAGCCCTCATCTCCTACAAGGAGCAGTTCTTC. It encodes CASSQRVALISYKEQFF.

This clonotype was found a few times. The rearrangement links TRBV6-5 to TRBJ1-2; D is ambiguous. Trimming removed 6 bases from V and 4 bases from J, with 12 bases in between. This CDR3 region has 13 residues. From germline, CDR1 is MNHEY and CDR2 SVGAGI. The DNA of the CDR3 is TGTGCCAGCAGAAACCCCCTAATCTATGGCTACACCTTC. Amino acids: CASRNPLIYGYTF.

In DNA form, the CDR3 reads TGTGCCAGCAGCCCCGGACCAACCCTAAGCACAGATACGCAGTATTTT. It yields the protein CASSPGPTLSTDTQYF. The chain carries TRBV11-2 and TRBJ2-3; no firm D call. V gave up 5 bases and J gave up 0 bases, with 15 bases separating them. The CDR3 has 16 amino acids. Germline assignment: CDR1 SGHAT and CDR2 FQNNGV.

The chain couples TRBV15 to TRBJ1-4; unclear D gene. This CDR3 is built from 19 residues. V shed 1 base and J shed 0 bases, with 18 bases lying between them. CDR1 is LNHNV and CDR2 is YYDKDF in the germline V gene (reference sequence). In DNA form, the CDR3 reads TGTGCCACCAGCAGAGTCTTCCTGGGCAGCTCAACAACTAATGAAAAACTGTTTTTT. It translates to CATSRVFLGSSTTNEKLFF.